This entry is about one TCR beta chain. This entry belongs to a study of shared clonotypes between healthy human individuals. Across the study: Donors were a couple of women and a few men aged 18 to 49.

Researchers divided each subset's genomic DNA evenly across several immunoSEQ plates. Sequencing was performed with immunoSEQ multiplex PCR; in TCRdb, only in-frame clones are kept and a portion is missing. This sample has some 2,100,000 clones, with roughly 95% found just once. Sequencing input: naive CD4+ T cells sorted from blood. Documented subset: CD45RA+ positively selected. This clonotype originated in a man aged 18 to 30 in good health.

For the CDR3, the DNA is TGTGCCAGCCCTATCTTCAGGGAGGGGACTGAAGCTTTCTTT. It codes for CASPIFREGTEAFF. This chain uses TRBV6-1 with TRBJ1-1; a weak D match, TRBD1 (5 bases). The germline V gene encodes CDR1 MNHNS and CDR2 SASEGT. The CDR3 loop spans 14 amino acids. V was cut by 8 bases and J by 5 bases, with 18 bases left in between.